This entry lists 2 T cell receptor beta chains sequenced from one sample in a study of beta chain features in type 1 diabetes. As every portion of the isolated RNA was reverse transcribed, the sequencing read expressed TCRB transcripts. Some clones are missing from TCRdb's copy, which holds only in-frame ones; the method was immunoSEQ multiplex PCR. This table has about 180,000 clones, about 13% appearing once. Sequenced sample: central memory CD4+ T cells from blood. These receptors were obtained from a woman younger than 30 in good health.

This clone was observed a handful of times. DNA of the CDR3: TGTGCCATCAGTGAGTCGTCCGGCAGGGGGAGATCCTACGAGCAGTACTTC. Protein: CAISESSGRGRSYEQYF. The chain is built from TRBV10-3 and TRBJ2-7; TRBD1 agrees at 7 bases. V dropped 0 bases and J dropped 1; count of bases not matched to a gene: 9. The CDR3 contains 17 residues. In germline, CDR1 is ENHRY, CDR2 SYGVKD.

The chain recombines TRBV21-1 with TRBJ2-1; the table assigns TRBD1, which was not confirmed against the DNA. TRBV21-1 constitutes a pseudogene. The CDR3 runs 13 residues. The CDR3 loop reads CASSKAQGDEQFF. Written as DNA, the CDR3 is TGTGCCAGCAGCAAAGCCCAGGGCGATGAGCAGTTCTTC.